This passage covers 16 T cell receptor beta chains from one sample sequenced in a study of cytomegalovirus exposure and HLA in healthy donors (dated by TCRdb to about 2017). The library was produced with the immunoSEQ multiplex PCR assay. A mixture of 60 forward primers for TCR Vbeta segments and 13 reverse primers for TCR Jbeta segments was used in the multiplex PCR. In its TCRdb copy, this immuneACCESS table keeps in-frame sequences only and misses some clones. Where compared with another copy, unresolved V genes explain less than half of these, and the others have no known cause. Present in this sample are 150,000 or so clones, 80% to 90% of which were seen just once. The ten most abundant clones make up approximately 8.5% of the sample. Sequences were obtained from PBMCs. Receptors were obtained from a man younger than 30 in good health and CMV-seropositive.

The J gene is TRBJ2-3, the V gene TRBV10-3, with TRBD2 matching 12 bases. Trimming at V came to 5 bases and at J to 4 bases, leaving 4 bases not matched to a gene. Germline V lookup: CDR1 ENHRY, CDR2 SYGVKD. This CDR3 region has 15 residues. The CDR3 nucleotides are TGTGCCATCAGTCTGACTAGCGGGGGCCCAGATACGCAGTATTTT. Protein: CAISLTSGGPDTQYF.

In nucleotides, the CDR3 is TGTGCCAGCTCACCAAGCTCATCTCGCACGGGAGATACGCAGTATTTT. This translates into CASSPSSSRTGDTQYF. The J gene is TRBJ2-3, the V gene TRBV18; D is unresolved. The CDR3 has 16 amino acids. Germline V gene data show CDR1 as KGHSH and CDR2 as LQKENI. The germline V and J ends were trimmed by 2 bases and 5 bases, with 17 bases remaining between them.

The chain uses TRBV5-1 and TRBJ2-3; 16 positions match TRBD2. Germline loops: CDR1 SGHRS, CDR2 YFSETQ. Trimming cost V 4 bases and J 4 bases; bases outside gene matches: 12. The CDR3 extends over 19 amino acids. Written as DNA, the CDR3 is TGCGCCAGCAGCCGGGGACTAGCGGGGGGGTTATACCCCCCAGATACGCAGTATTTT. Translated: CASSRGLAGGLYPPDTQYF. Full variable domain (missing parts from reference TRBV5-1 and TRBJ2-3): KAGVTQTPRYLIKTRGQQVTLSCSPISGHRSVSWYQQTPGQGLQFLFEYFSETQRNKGNFPGRFSGRQFSNSRSEMNVSTLELGDSALYLCASSRGLAGGLYPPDTQYFGPGTRLTVL.

This rearrangement joins TRBV9 to TRBJ2-2; a weak D match, TRBD2 (6 bases). This CDR3 has 12 amino acids. V lost 6 bases, J lost 6 bases, and 9 bases lay in between. The germline V gene encodes CDR1 SGDLS and CDR2 YYNGEE. The CDR3 DNA reads TGTGCCAGCATGGAGGGCTCCGGGGAGCTGTTTTTT. Amino acid sequence: CASMEGSGELFF.

This rearrangement joins TRBV7-8 to TRBJ1-2; 7 bases are a match to TRBD1. The V gene end was trimmed by 5 bases and the J gene end by 4 bases; junction bases not matched to a gene: 10. CDR1 and CDR2 from the germline V gene are SGHVS and FQNEAQ. The CDR3 is made up of 15 amino acids. Written as DNA, the CDR3 is TGTGCCAGCAGCGGGACAGACGACCTTCCCTATGGCTACACCTTC. Translating gives CASSGTDDLPYGYTF.

The rearrangement joins TRBV15 to TRBJ2-7, with a possible D match to TRBD2 (5 bases). There are 15 residues in the CDR3. Germline V CDR1 and CDR2: LNHNV, YYDKDF (reference sequence). Trimming removed 1 base at V and 3 bases at J, with 13 bases between. CDR3 loop: CATSRGGGLIYEQYF. CDR3 in DNA: TGTGCCACCAGCAGAGGAGGCGGGCTTATCTACGAGCAGTACTTC.

The CDR3 DNA is TGCGCCAGCAGCGACCGGACAGGGGGCAACTATGGCTACACCTTC. Residues: CASSDRTGGNYGYTF. The genes are TRBV4-1 and TRBJ1-2; TRBD1 matches 11 bases. The length of the CDR3 is 15 residues. The V segment lost 5 bases and the J segment 2 bases; nucleotides outside the gene matches: 4. Germline V gene data show CDR1 as MGHRA and CDR2 as YSYEKL.

About this clone: The junction departs from the called germline gene at one end, perhaps through a read error. The rearrangement uses TRBV7-9 and TRBJ2-7, with TRBD1 matching 7 bases. CDR1 SEHNR and CDR2 FQNEAQ come from the germline V gene (reference sequence). CDR3 length equals 16 residues. The DNA of the CDR3 is TGTTCCAGCAGCTTAGTAGGACAGGCAGTAACCTACGAGCAGTACTTC. It is translated as CSSSLVGQAVTYEQYF.

This rearrangement joins TRBV11-2 to TRBJ2-5; no clear D gene. Germline loops: CDR1 SGHAT, CDR2 FQNNGV. This CDR3 has 12 residues. V lost 3 bases to trimming and J lost 5 bases, with 7 bases between them. This CDR3 reads CASSFLGETQYF. The CDR3 DNA is TGTGCCAGCAGCTTTCTCGGGGAGACCCAGTACTTC.

This clone was found once. The chain employs TRBV19 and TRBJ2-1; the match to TRBD2 covers 10 bases. V gave up 6 bases and J gave up 4 bases; unmatched junction bases: 3. Looked up from germline, CDR1 is LNHDA and CDR2 is SQIVND (reference sequence). This CDR3 contains 14 residues. The CDR3 coding sequence is TGTGCCAGTAGCGGACTAGCGGAGTACAATGAGCAGTTCTTC. This encodes CASSGLAEYNEQFF.

The rearrangement joins TRBV28 to TRBJ1-5; D is possibly TRBD1 (6 bases). Trimming removed 2 bases from V and 7 bases from J, with 18 bases in between. CDR3 length: 16 residues. Per the germline V gene, CDR1 is MDHEN and CDR2 is SYDVKM. In DNA form, the CDR3 reads TGTGCCAGCAGTTTACGCGGGGGGCGCGGTCGGCAGCCCCAGCATTTT. Its translation: CASSLRGGRGRQPQHF.

This chain uses TRBV19 with TRBJ1-5, with D tentatively TRBD1 (6 bases). From germline, CDR1 is LNHDA and CDR2 SQIVND (reference sequence). Trimming cost V 6 bases and J 2 bases, with 11 bases left between them. This CDR3 comprises 14 residues. The CDR3 sequence: CASRDRPRNQPQHF. CDR3 DNA sequence: TGTGCCAGTAGGGACAGACCCCGCAATCAGCCCCAGCATTTT.

The rearrangement uses TRBV5-1 and TRBJ1-1; no clear D. This CDR3 has 11 residues. Germline values: CDR1 SGHRS, CDR2 YFSETQ. Trimming cost V 4 bases and J 8 bases, with 9 bases left between them. The CDR3 sequence: CASSPDLEAFF. CDR3 DNA: TGCGCCAGCAGCCCGGACTTAGAAGCTTTCTTT.

This clone showed up just once. The V call is TRBV6-4, the J call TRBJ2-5, with 15 positions matching TRBD2. CDR3 size: 15 residues. Germline CDR1 and CDR2: MRHNA and SNTAGT. V gave up 11 bases and J gave up 8 bases; unmatched junction bases: 12. For the CDR3, the DNA is TGTGCCGGGTGGACTAGCGGGGGGGACCAGGGTACCCAGTACTTC. Its protein is CAGWTSGGDQGTQYF.

J is TRBJ1-1 and V is TRBV6-1, with unresolved D. This CDR3 is built from 15 residues. Germline V gene data show CDR1 as MNHNS and CDR2 as SASEGT. Trimming left V 3 bases short and J 0 bases short, with 11 bases between. This CDR3 is CASSERNLMNTEAFF. Written as DNA, the CDR3 is TGTGCCAGCAGTGAGCGGAACCTTATGAACACTGAAGCTTTCTTT.

This clone appeared a few times. This chain connects TRBV11-1 to TRBJ1-4; 8 bases line up with TRBD1. Germline V CDR1 and CDR2: SGHAT, FQDESV (reference sequence). V lost 5 bases, J lost 8 bases, and 10 bases stayed unmatched. The CDR3 extends over 15 amino acids. This CDR3 is CASSRDRGGGEKLFF. In DNA, the CDR3 is TGTGCCAGCAGCCGTGACAGGGGAGGTGGCGAAAAACTGTTTTTT.